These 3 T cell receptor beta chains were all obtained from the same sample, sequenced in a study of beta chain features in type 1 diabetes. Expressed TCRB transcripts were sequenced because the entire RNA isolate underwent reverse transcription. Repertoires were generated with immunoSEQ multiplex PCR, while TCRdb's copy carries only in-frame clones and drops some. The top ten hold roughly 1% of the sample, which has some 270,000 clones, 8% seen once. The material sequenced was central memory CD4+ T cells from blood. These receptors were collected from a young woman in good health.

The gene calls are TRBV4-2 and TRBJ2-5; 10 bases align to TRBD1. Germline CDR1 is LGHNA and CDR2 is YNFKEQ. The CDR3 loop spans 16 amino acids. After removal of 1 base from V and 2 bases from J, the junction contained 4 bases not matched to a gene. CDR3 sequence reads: CASSQGDRGAQETQYF. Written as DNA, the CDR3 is TGTGCCAGCAGCCAAGGGGACAGGGGAGCTCAAGAGACCCAGTACTTC.

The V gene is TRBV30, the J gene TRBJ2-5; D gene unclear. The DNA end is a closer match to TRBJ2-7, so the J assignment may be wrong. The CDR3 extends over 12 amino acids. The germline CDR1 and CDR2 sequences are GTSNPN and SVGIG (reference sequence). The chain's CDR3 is CAWSALGNEQYF. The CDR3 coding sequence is TGTGCCTGGAGTGCCTTAGGGAACGAGCAGTACTTC.

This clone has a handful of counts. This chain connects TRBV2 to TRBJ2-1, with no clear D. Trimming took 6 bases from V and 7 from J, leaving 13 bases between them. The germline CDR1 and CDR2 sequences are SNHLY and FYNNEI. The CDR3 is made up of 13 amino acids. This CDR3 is CASRKDMGNEQFF. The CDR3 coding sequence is TGTGCCAGCAGGAAGGATATGGGGAATGAGCAGTTCTTC.